This T cell receptor beta chain was identified during a study of blood T cell repertoires in COVID-19. Authors' processing steps: Cell counts per sample came from amplifying reference gene primers. This table comes from immunoSEQ multiplex PCR, and its TCRdb copy is limited to in-frame clones, with some not included. V and J calls and clone size come straight from that table; D and trimming were deduced from the DNA. The sample has 300,000 to 400,000 clones; almost 85% are singletons. The V and J ends lost 5 bases and 4 bases, in that order; junction bases with no gene match: 8. Germline assignment: CDR1 KGHSH and CDR2 LQKENI. This CDR3 is built from 14 residues.

The clonotype originates from a human donor in a cohort sampled during active COVID-19. The sample comprised peripheral blood. V is TRBV18 and J is TRBJ2-7; 7 nucleotides align to TRBD1. The CDR3 nucleotides read TGTGCCAGCTCATCACAGGGGCGGTTTTACGAGCAGTACTTC. Protein sequence: CASSSQGRFYEQYF.